Presented here are 11 T cell receptor beta chains from one specimen sequenced in a study of blood T cell repertoires in COVID-19. TCRdb keeps only in-frame clones here, not all; method: immunoSEQ multiplex PCR. The sample records about 190,000 clones, about 80% being singletons. The sequenced sample was peripheral blood. These receptors were obtained from a man aged 55 to 70 with acute or convalescent COVID-19.

The V call is TRBV9, the J call TRBJ1-2; 8 bases match TRBD1. The CDR3 extends over 16 amino acids. Trimming cost V 0 bases and J 4 bases; bases outside gene matches: 8. The germline V gene has CDR1 SGDLS and CDR2 YYNGEE. CDR3 nucleotide sequence: TGTGCCAGCAGCGTAGCGGACAGGGCCGTTCCCTATGGCTACACCTTC. This encodes CASSVADRAVPYGYTF.

The rearrangement uses TRBV6-5 and TRBJ1-6, with TRBD1 identical over 9 bases. CDR1 and CDR2 (germline): MNHEY, SVGAGI. V shed 6 bases, J shed 8 bases, and the junction held 8 bases outside the gene matches. The CDR3 consists of 15 residues. CDR3 nucleotide sequence: TGTGCCAGCAGCCTCGGGACAGGGCTGGATTCACCCCTCCACTTT. This gives the protein CASSLGTGLDSPLHF.

The rearrangement links TRBV5-1 to TRBJ2-3, with 9 bases identical to TRBD2. This CDR3 is 16 amino acids long. With 0 bases clipped from V and 2 bases from J, the junction kept 4 bases outside the gene matches. The germline V gene encodes CDR1 SGHRS and CDR2 YFSETQ. CDR3 nucleotides: TGCGCCAGCAGCTTGGTCCTAGCGGGGTCCACAGATACGCAGTATTTT. This gives the protein CASSLVLAGSTDTQYF. The full variable domain, completed using reference TRBV5-1 and TRBJ2-3, is KAGVTQTPRYLIKTRGQQVTLSCSPISGHRSVSWYQQTPGQGLQFLFEYFSETQRNKGNFPGRFSGRQFSNSRSEMNVSTLELGDSALYLCASSLVLAGSTDTQYFGPGTRLTVL.

Concerning this clone itself: Other nucleotide sequences in the sample specify the same CDR3. The rearrangement uses TRBV29-1 and TRBJ1-5; 8 nucleotides line up with TRBD1. Trimming removed 4 bases from V and 4 bases from J; junction bases left unmatched: 3. From germline, CDR1 is SQVTM and CDR2 ANQGSEA. The CDR3 is made up of 13 amino acids. The DNA for the CDR3 is TGCAGCGTTGGCACAGGGGGAAATCAGCCCCAGCATTTT. Residues: CSVGTGGNQPQHF. Looking up the rest from reference TRBV29-1 and TRBJ1-5 gives the full variable domain: SAVISQKPSRDICQRGTSLTIQCQVDSQVTMMFWYRQQPGQSLTLIATANQGSEATYESGFVIDKFPISRPNLTFSTLTVSNMSPEDSSIYLCSVGTGGNQPQHFGDGTRLSIL.

The chain carries TRBV4-1 and TRBJ1-4; D may be TRBD1 (5 bases). In germline, CDR1 is MGHRA, CDR2 YSYEKL. The CDR3 is made up of 13 amino acids. The ends were cut back, 3 bases at V and 8 bases at J, with 10 bases in the middle. CDR3 sequence reads: CASSQGRGEKLFF. CDR3 DNA sequence: TGCGCCAGCAGCCAGGGGCGGGGGGAAAAACTGTTTTTT.

V and J are TRBV5-1 and TRBJ2-7; D is unresolved. V was shortened by 0 bases and J by 0 bases, with 7 bases between the two germline ends. The CDR3 has 14 amino acids. In germline, CDR1 is SGHRS, CDR2 YFSETQ. The CDR3 reads CASSLEIDSYEQYF. The CDR3 coding sequence is TGCGCCAGCAGCTTGGAGATAGACTCCTACGAGCAGTACTTC.

This chain uses TRBV6-2 or TRBV6-3 with TRBJ1-5; D might be TRBD1 (5 bases). Deletions cut 3 bases from V and 3 bases from J, with 12 bases between. Per germline, CDR1 MNHEY and CDR2 SVGEGT. CDR3 length: 15 amino acids. DNA of the CDR3: TGTGCCAGCAGTTATATGGGGCACATCAATCAGCCCCAGCATTTT. Amino acids: CASSYMGHINQPQHF.

The chain couples TRBV5-1 to TRBJ2-3, with TRBD2 identical over 11 bases. Trimming at V came to 0 bases and at J to 9 bases, leaving 6 bases not matched to a gene. Germline CDR1 and CDR2: SGHRS and YFSETQ. The CDR3 is 15 residues long. The CDR3 sequence is CASSLGPTSGDTQYF. For the CDR3, the DNA is TGCGCCAGCAGCTTGGGGCCGACTAGCGGGGACACGCAGTATTTT.

In DNA form, the CDR3 reads TGTGCCAGCAGCCAAGTAGGGACAGGGGCCTCGTATGGCTACACCTTC. Residues: CASSQVGTGASYGYTF. The V and J genes are TRBV3-1 (or the pseudogene TRBV3-2) and TRBJ1-2; 10 positions match TRBD1. CDR1 is LGHDT and CDR2 is YNNKEL in the germline V gene (reference sequence). This CDR3 is 16 amino acids long. V lost 1 base to trimming and J lost 5 bases; unmatched junction nucleotides: 7.

This clone has just one count. The rearrangement links TRBV24-1 to TRBJ2-7; 13 bases fit TRBD2. CDR1 and CDR2 (germline): KGHDR, SFDVKD. CDR3 length equals 14 residues. The trim removed 5 bases at V and 8 bases at J, leaving 5 bases unmatched. DNA of the CDR3: TGTGCCACCAGTGGTTGGACTAGCGGGAGTAAGCAGTACTTC. Encoded protein: CATSGWTSGSKQYF.

CDR3 in amino acids: CASSQGGTEQYF. The CDR3 DNA reads TGTGCCAGCAGCCAAGGCGGGACCGAGCAGTACTTC. This chain uses TRBV3-1 (or the pseudogene TRBV3-2) with TRBJ2-7, with a tentative D call TRBD2 (6 bases). V was clipped by 1 base and J by 6 bases, with 7 bases between them. The CDR3 extends over 12 amino acids. CDR1 is LGHDT, CDR2 YNNKEL, per germline (reference sequence).